Sequencing of this T cell receptor (beta chain) was carried out in a study of blood T cell repertoires in COVID-19 (dated by TCRdb to between 2020 and 2021). Regarding the complete study: Collaborator samples came from the United States, Italy and Spain and covered acute and convalescent phases of COVID-19. Subjects who had been exposed to COVID-19, were actively infected with it, or had recovered from it provided the deeply sampled blood TCRbeta repertoires that made up the dataset. The prospective study material was composed of cDNA or gDNA derived from T cells, B-cell-depleted T cells, or PBMCs. Where available, HLA class I and class II types were taken from metadata supplied by the sample provider and were not determined by assay-based typing. The repertoires were released in a freely available public database intended as a resource for research on the immune response to SARS-CoV-2. Samples were obtained from the ongoing ImmuneRACE study (first 160 participants) and from 1,254 subjects provided by 6 global collaborators. Nearly every sample came with metadata listing a de-identified subject ID, COVID-19 status, age in years and sex.

TCRbeta CDR3 regions were amplified from genomic DNA by means of the immunoSEQ Assay, a bias-controlled multiplex PCR. The original pipeline was this. Within the assay, amplification of reference gene primers was used to estimate how many nucleated cells each sample contained. To quantify the absolute abundance of each unique TCRbeta CDR3 rearrangement, sequence reads were collapsed and filtered. For each sample, productive Simpson clonality was calculated as the square root of Simpson's diversity index across productive rearrangements. TCRdb's version of the immuneACCESS table is confined to in-frame rearrangements and falls short of the full clone set. An unresolved V gene accounts for under half of the shortfall where checked; the remainder is of unknown origin. V and J calls and clone size are copied from that table; D and trimming were computed from the DNA. A total of fewer than 350,000 clones appear in this sample, around 86% of them only once. Of the sample, around 2.9% is held by the ten largest clones.

As regards this clone: Which antigen it targets is not known. Base quality data are lacking; no much larger clone is found one base away.

CDR1 SGHRS and CDR2 YFSETQ were looked up in the germline V gene. From the cysteine up to the phenylalanine, the CDR3 has a length of 12 residues. Only the CDR3 region is kept as DNA, spanning 36 bases read in frame from base 1. Ends trimmed: V by 7 bases, J by 1 base; bases unmatched to a gene: 1. Collaborating institutions collected whole blood in K2EDTA tubes following their own protocols. For TCRbeta analysis, collaborators shipped samples in one of three forms: frozen whole blood, isolated PBMCs, or DNA extracted from either of those sample types. On the study overall, not on this receptor specifically: How much clinical and demographic metadata was included differed by source and by participant, and the metadata was provided uncurated.

The origin of this receptor is a woman aged 55-75 years with active or convalescent COVID-19. The sequencing sample was made of peripheral blood. Recombination connected TRBV5-1 to TRBJ1-1; 7 middle bases align to TRBD1. At the DNA level, the sequence is TGCGCCAGCGGGACAGCGAACACTGAAGCTTTCTTT. Translation gives CASGTANTEAFF.